This TCR beta chain emerged from a study of blood T cell repertoires in COVID-19 (TCRdb year 2020). The study in broad terms: Samples covering the acute and convalescent phases of COVID-19 were provided by collaborators in the United States, Italy and Spain. The repertoires were made available in a free public database intended to serve as a resource for research on the immune response to SARS-CoV-2. The samples were drawn from two sources: the first 160 participants of the ongoing ImmuneRACE study, and 950 to 1,500 subjects contributed by 6 global collaborators. Where available, HLA class I and class II types were taken from metadata supplied by the sample provider and were not determined by assay-based typing. Sample metadata almost always included a de-identified subject ID, COVID-19 status, age in years and sex. Deeply sampled blood TCRbeta repertoires from subjects exposed to, actively infected with, or recovered from COVID-19 were included in the dataset. The material from the prospective study consisted of cDNA or gDNA derived from T cells, B-cell-depleted T cells, or PBMCs.

A remark on this clone: No cognate antigen has been identified for it. The sample holds no much larger clone one base away, and base qualities are not on file.

The immunoSEQ Assay, a bias-controlled multiplex PCR, was used to amplify TCRbeta CDR3 regions from genomic DNA. Turning to the authors' computational methods: The number of nucleated cells in each sample was estimated by amplification of reference gene primers within the assay. Sequence reads were collapsed and filtered to measure the absolute abundance of every unique TCRbeta CDR3 rearrangement. Productive Simpson clonality was computed per sample as the square root of Simpson's diversity index over productive rearrangements. In its TCRdb copy, this immuneACCESS table keeps in-frame sequences only and misses some clones. Where compared with another copy, unresolved V genes explain less than half of these, and the others have no known cause. D and trimming were read from the DNA, whereas the V and J calls and clone size are those reported in that table. The sample profile shows about 250,000 clones; around 84% of them were found once. The top ten clones comprise approximately 1.7% of the sample.

Taken from the germline V gene, the CDR1 and CDR2 loops are SGHTA and FQGNSA. Unmatched junction bases come to 10, with V trimmed by 5 bases and J by 3 bases. The cysteine opens and the phenylalanine closes a CDR3 of 15 amino acids. The entry retains the CDR3 DNA only, 45 bases that are in frame from base 1. Study-wide conclusions, independent of this receptor: How much clinical and demographic metadata was included differed by source and by participant, and the metadata was provided uncurated.

Enrolling through a virtual design, the prospective study's participants ranged in age from about 18 to 89 years and lived across roughly 24 United States geographic areas. Cohort assignment in the prospective study relied on participant-reported clinical history from a screening survey and a study questionnaire. Recovered participants in ImmuneRACE Cohort 3 were defined as having two consecutive negative NP/OP PCR tests, clearance from a healthcare professional, or resolution of symptoms. Mobile phlebotomists in the prospective study collected whole blood, serum and a nasopharyngeal or oropharyngeal swab from every participant. Participants in the prospective study had the option to provide additional blood draws and questionnaires over a 2-month period. Prospective study blood samples were shipped either frozen or at room temperature before DNA extraction.

Source material: PBMCs or T cells enriched from blood (not recorded which). The sequence is built from TRBV7-2 and TRBJ2-7; the junction holds 7 bases that match TRBD1. The TCR sequence derives from a man aged 40-49 years who had recovered from COVID-19. The CDR3 region has the sequence CASSRTGVDFYEQYF. The DNA reads TGTGCCAGCAGCCGTACAGGGGTGGATTTCTACGAGCAGTACTTC.